Listed here is a single TCR beta chain. Its antigen is not known. The source of the sample is a study of OX40 agonist ivuxolimab in advanced cancers. General study results and limits: Also showing low normalized T-cell clonal expansion were some of the nonresponders. At doses 0.1 to 3.0 mg/kg, CD4+ and CD8+ clones expanded. Not determined was the antigen specificity of the expanded peripheral T cells.

The assay was immunoSEQ multiplex PCR, and TCRdb's table has in-frame clones only and misses some. This table has tens of thousands of clones, over 80% appearing once. The input for sequencing was CD4+ or CD8+ T cells sorted from blood, taken in a trial of the OX40 agonist ivuxolimab. The TCR was taken from an adult with an advanced solid tumor such as melanoma, head and neck, liver or kidney cancer.

CDR3 DNA sequence: TGTGCCAGCAGTGAAAGGGGCAGAAACACCGGGGAGCTGTTTTTT. Its protein product is CASSERGRNTGELFF. The chain links TRBV6-1 to TRBJ2-2; perhaps TRBD1 as D (5 bases). The CDR3 covers 15 residues. Germline CDR1 MNHNS, CDR2 SASEGT. Trimming left V 2 bases short and J 2 bases short, with 9 bases between.